Shown below are 18 T cell receptor beta chains from a single sample sequenced in a study of read filtering for tumor transcriptome and immune sequencing. From about 400 ng of RNA, a library with molecular barcoded alpha/delta and beta/gamma adaptors was made. TCRdb processed the reads anew with MiXCR; each CDR3 protein has one entry. Of tens of thousands of distinct CDR3 sequences in the sample, 18% were seen once. Material for sequencing was a population of CD138-negative cells sorted from bone marrow. These receptors were collected from a donor aged 40 or older with multiple myeloma.

This clonotype was found many times. V and J are TRBV23-1 and TRBJ2-5, with D unresolved. TRBV23-1 is classed as an ORF, of uncertain function. Between the trimmed V and J ends, which lost 10 bases and 2 bases, there was a span of 11 bases. The CDR3 contains 12 residues. CDR3 coding DNA: TGCGCCACCCGGTGCCTACAAGAGACCCAGTACTTC. Protein product: CATRCLQETQYF.

This clonotype was seen repeatedly, ten times or more. The J gene is TRBJ1-5, the V gene TRBV24-1; D may be TRBD1 (6 bases). CDR1 and CDR2 from the germline V gene are KGHDR and SFDVKD. The CDR3 covers 16 residues. V was shortened by 2 bases and J by 4 bases, with 14 bases between the two germline ends. CDR3 sequence reads: CATSDSGRGGNQPQHF. CDR3 DNA: TGTGCCACCAGTGATTCGGGCAGGGGAGGGAATCAGCCCCAGCATTTT.

The table lists this clonotype with many counts. The chain uses TRBV6-1 and TRBJ2-2; weak D call: TRBD1 (6 bases). Trimming removed 10 bases from V and 3 bases from J, with 15 bases in between. Per germline, CDR1 MNHNS and CDR2 SASEGT. The CDR3 has 14 residues. CDR3 sequence (DNA): TGTGCCACCAAGAACCCAGGGGACACCGGGGAGCTGTTTTTT. This codes for CATKNPGDTGELFF.

Remarks on this clonotype: This may be a read error: a much more frequent sequence differs by one nucleotide. The genes are TRBV20-1 and TRBJ2-5; 9 nucleotides line up with TRBD1. The junction had 6 bases not matched to a gene; V was cut back by 4 bases and J by 3 bases. The CDR3 sequence is 14 residues long. Germline CDR1 reads DFQATT; CDR2 reads SNEGSKA (reference sequence). The CDR3 region has the DNA TGCAGTGCTAAATCGGACAGGGGTAAAGAGACCCAGTACTTC. Amino acid sequence: CSAKSDRGKETQYF.

This clonotype was counted many times. In DNA form, the CDR3 reads TGTGCCAGCAGTTTAAACCCCACCTACGAGCAGTACTTC. It specifies CASSLNPTYEQYF. The chain has TRBV12-3 or TRBV12-4 and TRBJ2-7; D call uncertain. This CDR3 region has 13 residues. Deletions cut 2 bases from V and 2 bases from J, with 7 bases between.

V gene TRBV11-1 combines with J gene TRBJ2-5; D is uncertain. From germline, CDR1 is SGHAT and CDR2 FQDESV (reference sequence). The CDR3 contains 11 residues. Trimming stripped 1 base from V and 7 bases from J, with 4 bases between. Written as DNA, the CDR3 is TGTGCCAGCAGCTTAGGAGGGACCCAGTACTTC. This gives the protein CASSLGGTQYF.

The rearrangement joins TRBV20-1 to TRBJ1-5; no clear D gene. CDR3 length: 12 amino acids. CDR1 is DFQATT, CDR2 SNEGSKA, per germline (reference sequence). The CDR3 loop is CRPNRPNQPQHF. For the CDR3, the DNA is TGCAGACCTAACCGTCCGAACCAGCCCCAGCATTTT.

In its sample, this clonotype was seen many times. The chain combines TRBV5-1 with TRBJ2-1; D perhaps matches TRBD2 (5 bases). V gave up 0 bases and J gave up 5 bases, with 12 bases separating them. The CDR3 loop spans 15 amino acids. Germline V CDR1 and CDR2: SGHRS, YFSETQ. The CDR3 DNA reads as TGCGCCAGCAGCTTGGGGCTAGCATATGACAATGAGCAGTTCTTC. Residues: CASSLGLAYDNEQFF.

This clonotype came up a few times. A read error is possible here, since a much larger clone lies one base away. The CDR3: CASCEPHRKDQPQHF. Here the CDR3 DNA reads TGTGCCAGCTGTGAACCCCACAGAAAGGATCAGCCCCAGCATTTT. This chain uses TRBV6-1 with TRBJ1-5, with no clear D. The CDR3 totals 15 residues. From germline, CDR1 is MNHNS and CDR2 SASEGT.

This clonotype was seen many times. This chain joins TRBV29-1 and TRBJ1-1; no firm D call. V was clipped by 7 bases and J by 5 bases, with 17 bases between them. CDR3 length: 13 residues. The germline V gene encodes CDR1 SQVTM and CDR2 ANQGSEA. This CDR3 reads CSGHGFEMTEAFF. In DNA form, the CDR3 reads TGCAGCGGACACGGCTTTGAGATGACTGAAGCTTTCTTT. The variable domain in full, with the rest retrieved from reference TRBV29-1 and TRBJ1-1, is SAVISQKPSRDICQRGTSLTIQCQVDSQVTMMFWYRQQPGQSLTLIATANQGSEATYESGFVIDKFPISRPNLTFSTLTVSNMSPEDSSIYLCSGHGFEMTEAFFGQGTRLTVV.

This clonotype came up many times. The chain carries TRBV5-1 and TRBJ2-1; 7 bases agree with TRBD1. The ends lost 0 bases at V and 2 bases at J; junction bases unmatched: 5. Germline V gene data show CDR1 as SGHRS and CDR2 as YFSETQ. The CDR3 runs 16 residues. CDR3 nucleotide sequence: TGCGCCAGCAGCTTGGGAGGAACAGGGGCCTACAATGAGCAGTTCTTC. Its translation is CASSLGGTGAYNEQFF.

To note about this clonotype: A much larger clone lies a single base off, so this may be a read error. V usage is TRBV20-1 and J usage is TRBJ1-1; 8 nucleotides align to TRBD1. The germline gives CDR1 DFQATT, CDR2 SNEGSKA (reference sequence). The length of the CDR3 is 14 residues. The J segment lost 4 bases and the V segment lost 5 bases, leaving 9 bases of the junction unmatched. This CDR3 is CSAWDRRQLTEAFF. The DNA for the CDR3 is TGCAGTGCTTGGGACAGGAGACAACTCACTGAAGCTTTCTTT.

The sample holds one count of this clonotype. Given a much more abundant clone one base away, this may be a read error. The V gene is TRBV4-2, the J gene TRBJ2-7; 13 nucleotides match TRBD2. The CDR3 has 17 amino acids. Germline CDR1 reads LGHNA; CDR2 reads YNFKEQ. The CDR3 region is CASSPMTSGGPGVEQNF. The CDR3 DNA reads as TGTGCCAGCAGCCCCATGACTAGCGGGGGGCCCGGAGTTGAGCAGAACTTC.

This clonotype was picked up many times. This chain's CDR3 is CASSYGPTSYEQYF. The CDR3 coding sequence is TGTGCCAGCAGTTACGGACCGACCTCCTACGAGCAGTACTTC. The gene calls are TRBV6-6 and TRBJ2-7, with no clear D. V gave up 2 bases and J gave up 0 bases, with 8 bases separating them. The CDR3 has 14 residues. Germline CDR1 is MNHNY and CDR2 is SVGAGI (reference sequence).

About this clonotype itself: The junction departs from the called germline gene at one end, perhaps through a read error. This chain joins TRBV3-1 and TRBJ2-1; D uncertain. The CDR3 contains 11 residues. Germline-derived CDR1 and CDR2 are LGHDT and YNNKEL (reference sequence). CDR3 nucleotides: TGTGCCTGCAGCCACAACCATGAGCAGTTCTTC. Amino acid sequence: CACSHNHEQFF.

There are many counts of this clonotype. J is TRBJ1-5 and V is TRBV6-2 or TRBV6-3; D perhaps matches TRBD1 (5 bases). The CDR3 has 12 amino acids. The V and J ends lost 5 bases and 5 bases respectively, with 7 bases between them. CDR1 and CDR2 (germline): MNHEY, SVGEGT. The CDR3 bases are TGTGCCAGCAGTCGGGGGTATCAGCCCCAGCATTTT. Translation gives CASSRGYQPQHF.

This clonotype appeared many times. This chain connects TRBV20-1 to TRBJ2-2; 12 bases match TRBD2. Trimming removed 1 base from V and 3 bases from J; junction bases left unmatched: 6. Germline V gene sequence: CDR1 DFQATT, CDR2 SNEGSKA (reference sequence). CDR3 length equals 17 residues. In DNA, the CDR3 is TGCAGTGCTAGAGGTTTGGGACTAGCGGGTGACACCGGGGAGCTGTTTTTT. Its translation: CSARGLGLAGDTGELFF.

The table lists this clonotype with many counts. This chain links TRBV11-2 with TRBJ1-1, with 10 bases identical to TRBD1. The CDR3 totals 15 residues. Germline trimming cut 3 bases from V and 3 bases from J; bases unmatched to any gene: 4. Germline CDR1 and CDR2: SGHAT and FQNNGV. CDR3 loop: CASSFRTGGYTEAFF. The CDR3 region has the DNA TGTGCCAGCAGCTTCCGGACAGGGGGGTACACTGAAGCTTTCTTT.